This paragraph reports one T cell receptor (beta chain). Its antigen is still unknown. With a J-beta primer mix and a sample-barcoded 5' primer, a second PCR ran about 7 to 12 cycles. TCRdb called the 5' RACE reads again in MiXCR, with one record for every CDR3 protein. Of approximately 830,000 distinct CDR3 sequences detected, less than 80% appear once; the ten largest clones hold about a quarter. The sample belongs to a study of blood T cells in healthy people across ages. Study-level findings and limits: Diversity of TCR beta per million T cells declined in a roughly linear way with age.

CDR1 is DFQATT, CDR2 SNEGSKA, per germline (reference sequence). The CDR3 runs 16 residues. V was pared by 6 bases and J by 4 bases, with 7 bases of the junction left unmatched. The sequencing input was blood. This TCR came from a man between 25 and 39 years old in good health. The chain is built from TRBV20-1 and TRBJ2-1; 15 nucleotides agree with TRBD2. The CDR3 DNA reads TGCAGTGCGCGGACTAGCGGGGGGGCTCTTTACAATGAGCAGTTCTTC. Translating gives CSARTSGGALYNEQFF.